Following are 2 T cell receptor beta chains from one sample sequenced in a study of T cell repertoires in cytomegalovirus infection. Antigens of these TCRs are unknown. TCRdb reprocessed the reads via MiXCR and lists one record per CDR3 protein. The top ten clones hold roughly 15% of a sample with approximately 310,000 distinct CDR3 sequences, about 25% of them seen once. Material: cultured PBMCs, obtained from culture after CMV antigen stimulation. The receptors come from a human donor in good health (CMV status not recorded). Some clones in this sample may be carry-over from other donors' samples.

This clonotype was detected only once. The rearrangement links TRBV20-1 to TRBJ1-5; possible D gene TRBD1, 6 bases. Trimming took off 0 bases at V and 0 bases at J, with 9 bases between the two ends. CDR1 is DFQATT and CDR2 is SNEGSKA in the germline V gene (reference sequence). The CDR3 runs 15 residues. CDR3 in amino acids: CSARDWDNSNQPQHF. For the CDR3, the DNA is TGCAGTGCTAGAGATTGGGACAATAGCAATCAGCCCCAGCATTTT.

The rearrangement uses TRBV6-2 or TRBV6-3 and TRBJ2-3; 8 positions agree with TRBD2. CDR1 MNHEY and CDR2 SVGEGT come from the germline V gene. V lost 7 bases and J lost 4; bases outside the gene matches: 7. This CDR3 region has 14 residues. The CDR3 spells CASTQSGGSDTQYF. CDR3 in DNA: TGTGCCAGCACCCAGAGCGGGGGCTCAGATACGCAGTATTTT.